The present entry profiles one T cell receptor beta chain with its context. Germline V lookup: CDR1 SNHLY, CDR2 FYNNEI. The CDR3 consists of 15 residues. Trimming removed 4 bases from V and 8 bases from J, with 15 bases in between. Original analysis: Nucleated cell counts were estimated from reference gene primer amplification. TCRdb's table, derived via immunoSEQ multiplex PCR, lists solely in-frame clones and lacks some. V and J calls and clone size follow that table, whereas D and trimming were derived from the DNA. Among around 230,000 clones listed, roughly 85% were seen once. The sample comes from a study of blood T cell repertoires in COVID-19. Study-wide context: Samples representing acute and convalescent COVID-19 were sourced from the United States, Italy and Spain. From T cells, B-cell-depleted T cells, or PBMCs came the material, which was cDNA or gDNA.

The sequencing sample was made of peripheral blood. This rearrangement joins TRBV2 to TRBJ1-6; D remains ambiguous. This clonotype originated in an older woman with active or convalescent COVID-19. Written as DNA, the CDR3 is TGTGCCAGCAGTGCCCGGGATCCGACGGATTCACCCCTCCACTTT. Protein sequence: CASSARDPTDSPLHF.